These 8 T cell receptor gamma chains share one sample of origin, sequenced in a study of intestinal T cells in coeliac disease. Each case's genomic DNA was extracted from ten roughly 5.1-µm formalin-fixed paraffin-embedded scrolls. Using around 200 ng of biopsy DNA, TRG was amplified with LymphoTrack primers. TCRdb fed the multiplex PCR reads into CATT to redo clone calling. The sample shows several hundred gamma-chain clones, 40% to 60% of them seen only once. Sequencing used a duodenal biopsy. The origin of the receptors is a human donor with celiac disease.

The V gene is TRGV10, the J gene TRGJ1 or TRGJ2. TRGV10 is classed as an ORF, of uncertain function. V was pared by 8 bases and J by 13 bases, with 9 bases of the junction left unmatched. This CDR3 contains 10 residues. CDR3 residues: CAAWEIRKLF. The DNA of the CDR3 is TGTGCTGCGTGGGAGATAAGAAAACTCTTT.

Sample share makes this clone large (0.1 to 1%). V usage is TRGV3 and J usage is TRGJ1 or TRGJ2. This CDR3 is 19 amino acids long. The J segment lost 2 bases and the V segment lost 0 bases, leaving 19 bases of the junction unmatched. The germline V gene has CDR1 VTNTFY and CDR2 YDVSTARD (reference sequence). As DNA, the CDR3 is TGTGCCACCTGGGACAGGCCGCGGCTCAGTTCCCCCCATTATTATAAGAAACTCTTT. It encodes CATWDRPRLSSPHYYKKLF.

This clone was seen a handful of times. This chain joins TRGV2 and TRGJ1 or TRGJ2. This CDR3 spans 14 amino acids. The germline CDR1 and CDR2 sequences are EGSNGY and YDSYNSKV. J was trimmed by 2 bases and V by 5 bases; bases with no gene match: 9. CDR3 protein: CATWGRSDYYKKLF. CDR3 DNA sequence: TGTGCCACCTGGGGACGGTCCGATTATTATAAGAAACTCTTT.

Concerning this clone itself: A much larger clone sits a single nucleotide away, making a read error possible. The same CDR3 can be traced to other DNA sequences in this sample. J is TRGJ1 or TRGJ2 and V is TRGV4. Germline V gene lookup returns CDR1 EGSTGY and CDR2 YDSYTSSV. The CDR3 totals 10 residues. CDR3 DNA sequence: TGCGCCACCGGAATGTGTAAGAAACTCTTT. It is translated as CATGMCKKLF.

In DNA form, the CDR3 reads TGTGCTGCGTGGTCCTGGGGGACCGACTGTTGGTTCAAGATATTT. It yields the protein CAAWSWGTDCWFKIF. The V gene is TRGV10, the J gene TRGJP1. TRGV10 is flagged as an ORF with uncertain function. The CDR3 totals 15 residues. The V segment lost 7 bases and the J segment 9 bases; nucleotides outside the gene matches: 15.

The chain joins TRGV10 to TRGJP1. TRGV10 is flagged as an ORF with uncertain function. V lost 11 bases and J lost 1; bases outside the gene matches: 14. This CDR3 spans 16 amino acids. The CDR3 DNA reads TGTGCTGCGAGTGGATTGGACGGTACCACTGGTTGGTTCAAGATATTT. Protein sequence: CAASGLDGTTGWFKIF.

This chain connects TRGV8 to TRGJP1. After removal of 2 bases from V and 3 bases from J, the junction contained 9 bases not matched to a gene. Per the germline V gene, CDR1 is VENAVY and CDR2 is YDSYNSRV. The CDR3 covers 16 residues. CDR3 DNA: TGTGCCACCTGGGATATTATATGGGCCACTGGTTGGTTCAAGATATTT. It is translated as CATWDIIWATGWFKIF.

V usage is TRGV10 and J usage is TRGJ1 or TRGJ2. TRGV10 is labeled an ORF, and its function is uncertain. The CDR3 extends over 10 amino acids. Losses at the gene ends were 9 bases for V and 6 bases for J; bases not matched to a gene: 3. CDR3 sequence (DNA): TGTGCTGCGTGTTCTTATAAGAAACTCTTT. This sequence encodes CAACSYKKLF.